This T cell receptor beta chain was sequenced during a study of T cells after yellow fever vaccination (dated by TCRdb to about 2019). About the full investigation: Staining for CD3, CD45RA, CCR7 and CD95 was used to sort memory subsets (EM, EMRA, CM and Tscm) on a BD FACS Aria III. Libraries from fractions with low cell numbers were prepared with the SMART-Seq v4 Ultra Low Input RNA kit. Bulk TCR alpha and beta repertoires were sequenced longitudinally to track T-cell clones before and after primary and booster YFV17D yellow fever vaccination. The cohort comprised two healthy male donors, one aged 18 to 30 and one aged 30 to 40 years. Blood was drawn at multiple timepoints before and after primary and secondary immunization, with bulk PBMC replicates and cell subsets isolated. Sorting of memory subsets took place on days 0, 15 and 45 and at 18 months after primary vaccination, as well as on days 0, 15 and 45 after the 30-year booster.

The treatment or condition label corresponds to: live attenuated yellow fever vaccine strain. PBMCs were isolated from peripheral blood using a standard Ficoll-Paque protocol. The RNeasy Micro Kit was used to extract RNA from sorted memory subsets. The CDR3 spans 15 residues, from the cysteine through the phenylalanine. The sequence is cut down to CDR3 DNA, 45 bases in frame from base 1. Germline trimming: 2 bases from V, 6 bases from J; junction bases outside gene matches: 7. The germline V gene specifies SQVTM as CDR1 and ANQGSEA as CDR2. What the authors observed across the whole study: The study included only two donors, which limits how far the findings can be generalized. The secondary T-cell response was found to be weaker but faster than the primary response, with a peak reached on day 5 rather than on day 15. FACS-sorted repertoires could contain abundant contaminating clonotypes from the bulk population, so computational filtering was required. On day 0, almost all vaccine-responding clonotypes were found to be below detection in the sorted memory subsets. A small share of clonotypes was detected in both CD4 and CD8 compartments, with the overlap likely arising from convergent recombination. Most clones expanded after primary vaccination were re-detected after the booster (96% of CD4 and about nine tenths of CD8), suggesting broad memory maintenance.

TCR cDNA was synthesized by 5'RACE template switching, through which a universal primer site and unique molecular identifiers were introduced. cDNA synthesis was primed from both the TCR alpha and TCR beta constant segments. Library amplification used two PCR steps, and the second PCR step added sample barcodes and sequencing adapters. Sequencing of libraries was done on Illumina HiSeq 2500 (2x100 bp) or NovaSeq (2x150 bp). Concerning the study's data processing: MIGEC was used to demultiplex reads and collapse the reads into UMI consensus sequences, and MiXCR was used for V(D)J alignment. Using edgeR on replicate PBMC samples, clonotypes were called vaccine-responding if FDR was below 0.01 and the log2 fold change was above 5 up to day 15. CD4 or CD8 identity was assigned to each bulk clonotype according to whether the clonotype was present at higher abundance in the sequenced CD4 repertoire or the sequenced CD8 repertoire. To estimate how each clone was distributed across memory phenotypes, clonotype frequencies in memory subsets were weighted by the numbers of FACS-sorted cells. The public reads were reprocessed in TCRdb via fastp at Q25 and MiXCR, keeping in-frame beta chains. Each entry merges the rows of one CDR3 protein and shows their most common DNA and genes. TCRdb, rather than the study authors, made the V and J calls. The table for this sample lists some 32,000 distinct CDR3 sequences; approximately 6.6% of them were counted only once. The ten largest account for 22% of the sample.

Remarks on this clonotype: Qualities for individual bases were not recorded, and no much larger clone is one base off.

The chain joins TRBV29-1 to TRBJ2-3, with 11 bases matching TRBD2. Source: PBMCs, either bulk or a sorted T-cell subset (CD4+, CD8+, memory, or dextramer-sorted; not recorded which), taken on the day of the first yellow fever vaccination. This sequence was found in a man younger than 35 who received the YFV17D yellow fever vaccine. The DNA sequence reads TGCAGCGTTGAATTGGCTAGCGGGGGGAAGGATACGCAGTATTTT. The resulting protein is CSVELASGGKDTQYF.